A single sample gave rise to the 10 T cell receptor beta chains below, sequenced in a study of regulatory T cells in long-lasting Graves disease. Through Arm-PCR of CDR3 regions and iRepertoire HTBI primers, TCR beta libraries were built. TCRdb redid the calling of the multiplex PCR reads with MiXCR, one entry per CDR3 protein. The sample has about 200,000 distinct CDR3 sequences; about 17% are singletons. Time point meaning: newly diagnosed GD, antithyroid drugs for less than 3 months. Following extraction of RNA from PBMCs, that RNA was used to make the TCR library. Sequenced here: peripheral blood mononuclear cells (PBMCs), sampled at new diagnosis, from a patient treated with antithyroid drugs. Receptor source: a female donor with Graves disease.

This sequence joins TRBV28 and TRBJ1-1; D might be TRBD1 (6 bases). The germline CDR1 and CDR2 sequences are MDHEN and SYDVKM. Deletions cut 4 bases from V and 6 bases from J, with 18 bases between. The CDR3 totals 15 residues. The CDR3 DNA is TGTGCCAGCAGTTCACCCCGGGGGGCGCGAGCTGAAGCTTTCTTT. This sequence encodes CASSSPRGARAEAFF.

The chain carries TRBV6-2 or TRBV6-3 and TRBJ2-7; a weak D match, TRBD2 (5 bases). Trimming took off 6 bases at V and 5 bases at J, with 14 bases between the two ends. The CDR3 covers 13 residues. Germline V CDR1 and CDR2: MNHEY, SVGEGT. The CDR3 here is CASRRTSNHEQYF. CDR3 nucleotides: TGTGCCAGCAGACGAACTAGTAATCACGAGCAGTACTTC.

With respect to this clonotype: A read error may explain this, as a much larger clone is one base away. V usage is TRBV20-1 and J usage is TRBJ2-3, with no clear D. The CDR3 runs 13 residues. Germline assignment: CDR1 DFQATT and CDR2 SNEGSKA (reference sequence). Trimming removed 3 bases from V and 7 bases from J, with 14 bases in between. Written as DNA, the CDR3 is TGCAGTGCTAGCGAAGCTTTTAAGAATACGCAGTATTTT. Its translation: CSASEAFKNTQYF.

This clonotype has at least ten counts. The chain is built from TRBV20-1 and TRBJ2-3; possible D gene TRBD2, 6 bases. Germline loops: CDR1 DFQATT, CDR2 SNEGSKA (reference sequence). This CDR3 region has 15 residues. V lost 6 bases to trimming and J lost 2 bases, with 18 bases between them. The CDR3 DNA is TGCAGTGCGCCACGGTCCGGGGGAGACACAGATACGCAGTATTTT. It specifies CSAPRSGGDTDTQYF.

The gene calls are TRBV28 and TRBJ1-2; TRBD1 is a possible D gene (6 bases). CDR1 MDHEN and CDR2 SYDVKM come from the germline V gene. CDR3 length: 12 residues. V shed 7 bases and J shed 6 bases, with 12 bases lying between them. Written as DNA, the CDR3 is TGTGCCAGCAACCTAAAGGGGGATGGCTACACCTTC. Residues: CASNLKGDGYTF.

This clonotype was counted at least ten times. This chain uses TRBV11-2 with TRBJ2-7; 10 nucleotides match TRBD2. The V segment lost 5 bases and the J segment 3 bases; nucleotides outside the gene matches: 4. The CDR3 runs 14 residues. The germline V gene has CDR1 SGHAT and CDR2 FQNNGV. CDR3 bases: TGTGCCAGCAGCGAGGGACTAGCGAGCTACGAGCAGTACTTC. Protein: CASSEGLASYEQYF.

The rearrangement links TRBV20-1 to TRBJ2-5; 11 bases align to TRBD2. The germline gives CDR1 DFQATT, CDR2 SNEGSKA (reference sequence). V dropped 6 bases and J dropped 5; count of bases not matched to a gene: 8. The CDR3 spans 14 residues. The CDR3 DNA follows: TGCAGTGCCAGACTAGCGGGGATCCGGGAGACCCAGTACTTC. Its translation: CSARLAGIRETQYF.

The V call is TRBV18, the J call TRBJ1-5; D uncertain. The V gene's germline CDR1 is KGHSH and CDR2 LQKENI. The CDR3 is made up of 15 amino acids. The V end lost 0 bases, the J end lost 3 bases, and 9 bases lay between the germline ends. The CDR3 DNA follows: TGTGCCAGCTCACCACCGTACTATCTCAATCAGCCCCAGCATTTT. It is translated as CASSPPYYLNQPQHF.

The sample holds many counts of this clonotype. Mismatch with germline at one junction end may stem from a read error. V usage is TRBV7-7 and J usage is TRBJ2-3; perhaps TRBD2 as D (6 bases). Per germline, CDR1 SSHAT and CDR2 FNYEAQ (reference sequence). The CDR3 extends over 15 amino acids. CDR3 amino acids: CASSLGTGRADTQYF. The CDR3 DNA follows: TGTGCTAGCAGCTTAGGAACCGGGAGAGCAGATACGCAGTATTTT.

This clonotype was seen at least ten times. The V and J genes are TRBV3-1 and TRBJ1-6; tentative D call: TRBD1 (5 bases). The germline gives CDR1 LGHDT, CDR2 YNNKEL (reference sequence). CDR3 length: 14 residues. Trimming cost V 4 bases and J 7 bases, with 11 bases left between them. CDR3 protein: CASSRGTANSPLHF. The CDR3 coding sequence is TGTGCCAGCAGCCGTGGGACGGCGAATTCACCCCTCCACTTT. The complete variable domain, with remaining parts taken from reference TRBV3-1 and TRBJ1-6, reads DTAVSQTPKYLVTQMGNDKSIKCEQNLGHDTMYWYKQDSKKFLKIMFSYNNKELIINETVPNRFSPKSPDKAHLNLHINSLELGDSAVYFCASSRGTANSPLHFGNGTRLTVT.